The 20 T cell receptor beta chains reported below all come from one sample, sequenced in a study of early T cells in non-severe SARS-CoV-2 infection. TCRdb reprocessed the 5' RACE reads with MiXCR, giving one entry per CDR3 protein. The data contain 55,000 to 75,000 distinct CDR3 sequences, approximately 12% of them singletons. Material for sequencing was whole blood. The receptors were sampled from an adult who was a healthcare worker with PCR-confirmed SARS-CoV-2 infection or an uninfected control (not recorded which).

This clonotype was counted only a few times. The chain combines TRBV6-2 or TRBV6-3 with TRBJ1-1, with TRBD1 matching 10 bases. With 6 bases clipped from V and 6 bases from J, the junction kept 7 bases outside the gene matches. Germline loops: CDR1 MNHEY, CDR2 SVGEGT. This CDR3 spans 14 amino acids. CDR3 residues: CASRETGGKAEAFF. CDR3 sequence (DNA): TGTGCCAGCAGAGAGACAGGGGGCAAGGCTGAAGCTTTCTTT.

This clonotype was counted many times. The chain uses TRBV2 and TRBJ1-2, with D maybe TRBD1 (6 bases). This CDR3 has 13 residues. Looked up from germline, CDR1 is SNHLY and CDR2 is FYNNEI. Trimming took 0 bases from V and 8 from J, leaving 10 bases between them. CDR3 coding DNA: TGTGCCAGCAGTGAAGCAGGGGGTGAAGGCTACACCTTC. Translating it yields CASSEAGGEGYTF.

This clonotype turned up a few times. The chain uses TRBV14 and TRBJ2-3, with 7 positions matching TRBD1. Germline assignment: CDR1 SGHDN and CDR2 FVKESK. The CDR3 covers 15 residues. V was clipped by 10 bases and J by 6 bases; unmatched bases: 16. This CDR3 is CATSRVQGRSDTQYF. The CDR3 nucleotides are TGTGCCACCTCTAGGGTACAGGGGAGATCCGATACGCAGTATTTT.

This clonotype was observed many times. The chain recombines TRBV29-1 with TRBJ1-2, with 8 bases identical to TRBD1. Germline V gene data show CDR1 as SQVTM and CDR2 as ANQGSEA. J lost 4 bases, V lost 4 bases, and 2 bases had no gene match. This CDR3 comprises 12 residues. The CDR3 loop is CSVGTGSYGYTF. CDR3 bases: TGCAGCGTTGGGACAGGGAGCTATGGCTACACCTTC.

This chain links TRBV5-6 with TRBJ1-5; tentative D call: TRBD1 (5 bases). This CDR3 region has 16 residues. V was shortened by 4 bases and J by 4 bases, with 18 bases between the two germline ends. Germline CDR1 is SGHDT and CDR2 is YYEEEE. The CDR3 spells CASSTRTGALNQPQHF. The CDR3 nucleotides are TGTGCCAGCAGCACCAGAACCGGGGCCCTAAATCAGCCCCAGCATTTT.

The genes are TRBV7-2 and TRBJ2-1; D may be TRBD2 (6 bases). V lost 4 bases and J lost 0, with 16 bases in between. Germline assignment: CDR1 SGHTA and CDR2 FQGNSA. The CDR3 contains 17 residues. The CDR3 DNA reads as TGTGCCAGCAGCTCCCCCCCCGGGGGAGGCTCCTACAATGAGCAGTTCTTC. It yields the protein CASSSPPGGGSYNEQFF.

This chain joins TRBV5-4 and TRBJ2-3, with 11 bases lining up with TRBD2. CDR3 length: 18 amino acids. Germline CDR1 SGHNT, CDR2 YYREEE (reference sequence). V was clipped by 0 bases and J by 0 bases; unmatched bases: 6. The CDR3 sequence is CASSLGLAGIPSTDTQYF. CDR3 DNA: TGTGCCAGCAGCTTGGGACTAGCGGGGATCCCTAGCACAGATACGCAGTATTTT.

The chain employs TRBV5-1 and TRBJ1-2; 7 nucleotides match TRBD1. Germline loops: CDR1 SGHRS, CDR2 YFSETQ. V shed 1 base and J 5 bases; nucleotides not matched to a gene: 8. CDR3 length: 15 residues. The CDR3 is CASSLRGTASYGYTF. CDR3 bases: TGCGCCAGCAGCTTGCGGGGGACAGCTTCATATGGCTACACCTTC.

About this clonotype: A much larger clone differs by one base, so this may be a read error. This chain connects TRBV12-5 to TRBJ1-2; D remains unclear. The V and J ends lost 2 bases and 7 bases respectively, with 11 bases between them. Germline CDR1 LGHNT, CDR2 FRNRAP. The CDR3 runs to 13 residues. CDR3 residues: CASGLSPLSGYTF. The CDR3 region has the DNA TGTGCTAGTGGTTTGTCCCCATTATCTGGCTACACCTTC.

The chain carries TRBV11-3 and TRBJ1-1; D remains ambiguous. Germline-derived CDR1 and CDR2 are SGHNT and YENEEA. This CDR3 has 12 residues. V lost 5 bases, J lost 8 bases, and 12 bases lay in between. DNA for the CDR3: TGTGCCAGCAGCCAACGCGGGGAAGAAGCTTTCTTT. Protein: CASSQRGEEAFF. Full variable domain (remainder filled in from reference TRBV11-3 and TRBJ1-1): EAGVVQSPRYKIIEKKQPVAFWCNPISGHNTLYWYLQNLGQGPELLIRYENEEAVDDSQLPKDRFSAERLKGVDSTLKIQPAELGDSAVYLCASSQRGEEAFFGQGTRLTVV.

This chain uses TRBV4-1 with TRBJ2-1; D remains unclear. The germline gives CDR1 MGHRA, CDR2 YSYEKL. The CDR3 is 17 residues long. Trimming took off 0 bases at V and 0 bases at J, with 12 bases between the two ends. CDR3 loop: CASSQDTSVSSYNEQFF. Written as DNA, the CDR3 is TGCGCCAGCAGCCAAGATACGAGCGTAAGCTCCTACAATGAGCAGTTCTTC.

The rearrangement joins TRBV7-2 to TRBJ2-1; weak D call: TRBD2 (7 bases). Germline CDR1 reads SGHTA; CDR2 reads FQGNSA. The CDR3 sequence is 18 residues long. V was clipped by 4 bases and J by 4 bases, with 23 bases between them. CDR3 coding DNA: TGTGCCAGCAGCTCCCCACGTCGCGGGGGCGCGGTATACAATGAGCAGTTCTTC. Translating it yields CASSSPRRGGAVYNEQFF.

This chain joins TRBV20-1 and TRBJ2-1; TRBD2 matches 11 bases. The CDR3 length is 19 residues. Germline assignment: CDR1 DFQATT and CDR2 SNEGSKA (reference sequence). V trimming: 0 bases; J trimming: 0 bases; junction bases outside the gene matches: 10. CDR3 in amino acids: CSARDLRLAGGSSYNEQFF. The CDR3 bases are TGCAGTGCTAGAGATCTCCGGCTAGCGGGGGGTAGCTCCTACAATGAGCAGTTCTTC.

The gene calls are TRBV19 and TRBJ2-2, with TRBD1 as a possible D gene (5 bases). Per the germline V gene, CDR1 is LNHDA and CDR2 is SQIVND (reference sequence). The CDR3 has 16 amino acids. V was clipped by 4 bases and J by 0 bases, with 12 bases between them. The CDR3 DNA reads TGTGCCAGTAGTACGAGGACAACTGCGAACACCGGGGAGCTGTTTTTT. Its translation is CASSTRTTANTGELFF.

The table lists this clonotype with a few counts. The V gene is TRBV19, the J gene TRBJ2-7; TRBD2 matches 8 bases. From germline, CDR1 is LNHDA and CDR2 SQIVND (reference sequence). With V trimmed by 4 bases and J by 5 bases, 13 bases remained unmatched. The length of the CDR3 is 16 residues. CDR3 sequence reads: CASSTLPLGLVDEQYF. DNA for the CDR3: TGTGCCAGTAGTACCCTACCCTTGGGACTAGTCGACGAGCAGTACTTC.

V usage is TRBV6-6 and J usage is TRBJ2-2, with D uncertain. Between the trimmed V and J ends, which lost 7 bases and 0 bases, there was a span of 12 bases. The CDR3 runs 15 residues. In germline, CDR1 is MNHNY, CDR2 SVGAGI (reference sequence). The CDR3 DNA reads as TGTGCCAGCACTGAAGGCCGTACGAACACCGGGGAGCTGTTTTTT. This codes for CASTEGRTNTGELFF.

The rearrangement joins TRBV9 to TRBJ2-7, with 11 positions matching TRBD2. V was clipped by 1 base and J by 6 bases; unmatched bases: 3. In germline, CDR1 is SGDLS, CDR2 YYNGEE. There are 14 residues in the CDR3. Here the CDR3 reads CASSVTSGGSEQYF. The CDR3 DNA follows: TGTGCCAGCAGCGTAACTAGCGGGGGTAGCGAGCAGTACTTC. Supplemented by reference TRBV9 and TRBJ2-7, the full variable domain reads DSGVTQTPKHLITATGQRVTLRCSPRSGDLSVYWYQQSLDQGLQFLIQYYNGEERAKGNILERFSAQQFPDLHSELNLSSLELGDSALYFCASSVTSGGSEQYFGPGTRLTVT.

The chain is built from TRBV20-1 and TRBJ2-3; TRBD2 matches 7 bases. Per germline, CDR1 DFQATT and CDR2 SNEGSKA (reference sequence). V shed 1 base and J 1 base; nucleotides not matched to a gene: 5. This CDR3 region has 15 residues. CDR3 DNA: TGCAGTGCTAGAGTATCGGGGGGACGCACAGATACGCAGTATTTT. Protein: CSARVSGGRTDTQYF.

This clonotype has only a few counts. The chain carries TRBV12-3 or TRBV12-4 and TRBJ2-3, with TRBD2 matching 7 bases. This CDR3 has 15 amino acids. The trim removed 6 bases at V and 1 base at J, leaving 7 bases unmatched. The DNA for the CDR3 is TGTGCCAGCAGCAGATCTAGCGGCCGCACAGATACGCAGTATTTT. This codes for CASSRSSGRTDTQYF.

V and J are TRBV30 and TRBJ2-2; D unresolved. V was pared by 3 bases and J by 1 base, with 3 bases between. In germline, CDR1 is GTSNPN, CDR2 SVGIG (reference sequence). The length of the CDR3 is 12 residues. The CDR3 DNA sequence: TGTGCCTGGAGCGGGAACACCGGGGAGCTGTTTTTT. Translating gives CAWSGNTGELFF.